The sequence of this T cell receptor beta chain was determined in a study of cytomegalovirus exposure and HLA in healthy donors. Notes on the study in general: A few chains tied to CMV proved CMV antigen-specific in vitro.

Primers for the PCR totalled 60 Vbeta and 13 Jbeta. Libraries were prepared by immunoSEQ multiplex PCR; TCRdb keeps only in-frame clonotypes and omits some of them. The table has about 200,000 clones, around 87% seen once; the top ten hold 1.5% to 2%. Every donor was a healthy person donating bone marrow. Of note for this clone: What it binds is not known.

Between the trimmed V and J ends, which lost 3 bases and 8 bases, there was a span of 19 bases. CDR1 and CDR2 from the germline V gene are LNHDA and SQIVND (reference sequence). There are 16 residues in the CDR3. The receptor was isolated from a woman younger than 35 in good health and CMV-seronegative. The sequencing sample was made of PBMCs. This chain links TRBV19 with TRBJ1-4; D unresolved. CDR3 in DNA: TGTGCCAGTAGTATTCGGTCGCGGGAATTAGGGGAAAAACTGTTTTTT. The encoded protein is CASSIRSRELGEKLFF.